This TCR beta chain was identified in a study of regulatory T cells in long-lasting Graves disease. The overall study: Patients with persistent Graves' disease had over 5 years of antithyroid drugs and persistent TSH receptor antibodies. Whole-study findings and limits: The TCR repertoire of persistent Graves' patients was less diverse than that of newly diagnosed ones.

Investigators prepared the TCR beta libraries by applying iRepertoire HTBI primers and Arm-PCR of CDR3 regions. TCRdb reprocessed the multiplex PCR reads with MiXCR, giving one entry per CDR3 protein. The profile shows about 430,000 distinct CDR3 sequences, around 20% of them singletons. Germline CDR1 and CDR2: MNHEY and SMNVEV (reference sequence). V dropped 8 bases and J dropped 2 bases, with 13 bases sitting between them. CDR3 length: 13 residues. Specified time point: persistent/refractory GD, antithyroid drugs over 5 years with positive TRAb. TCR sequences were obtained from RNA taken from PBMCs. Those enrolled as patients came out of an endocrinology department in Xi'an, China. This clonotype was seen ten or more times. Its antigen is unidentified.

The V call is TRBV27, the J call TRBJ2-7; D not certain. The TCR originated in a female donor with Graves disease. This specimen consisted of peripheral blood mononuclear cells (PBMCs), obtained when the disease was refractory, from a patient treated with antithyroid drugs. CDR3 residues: CASGGPNPYEQYF. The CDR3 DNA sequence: TGTGCCAGCGGTGGACCGAATCCCTACGAGCAGTACTTC.